The rows below give T cell receptor beta chains drawn from one sample of a study of shared clonotypes between healthy human individuals. Profiling relied on immunoSEQ multiplex PCR, and the TCRdb table lists in-frame clones only, not all of them. The table lists about 450,000 clones, 70% to 85% of them singletons. Sequencing used PBMCs. These receptor sequences come from a woman between 40 and 55 years old in good health. Some clones in this sample may be carry-over from other donors' samples. Each CDR3 is given with its conserved first and last residue. Each record gives: J gene, CDR3 length, clone size, D gene, V gene, CDR3 DNA, CDR3 protein. D genes are given only for firm matches. Rows may omit the clone size; those that give it use once, few, many or a size class.

J: TRBJ2-5; length: 14; size: -; D: -; V: TRBV6-1; DNA: TGTGCCAGCAGTCAGGGCAGGGTCCAAGAGACCCAGTACTTC; CDR3: CASSQGRVQETQYF
J: TRBJ2-1; length: 17; size: -; D: TRBD2; V: TRBV5-1; DNA: TGCGCCAGCAGCTTAACCGGGACTAGCGGGAGGTCCGGTGAGCAGTTCTTC; CDR3: CASSLTGTSGRSGEQFF
J: TRBJ2-5; length: 11; size: -; D: -; V: TRBV21-1; DNA: TGTGCCAGCAGCACCGGTTGGACCCAGTACTTC; CDR3: CASSTGWTQYF
J: TRBJ2-7; length: 12; size: -; D: -; V: TRBV6-1; DNA: TGTGCCAGCAGTGAGTCCAGGTACGAGCAGTACTTC; CDR3: CASSESRYEQYF
J: TRBJ2-7; length: 16; size: -; D: -; V: TRBV4-1; DNA: TGCGCCAGCAGCCAAGGGGGCCGGGACGGATCCTACGAGCAGTACTTC; CDR3: CASSQGGRDGSYEQYF
J: TRBJ2-1; length: 15; size: -; D: TRBD2; V: TRBV29-1; DNA: TGCAGCGTTGAAATGGTAGGACTAGGTGGCCATGAGCAGTTCTTC; CDR3: CSVEMVGLGGHEQFF
J: TRBJ1-5; length: 15; size: -; D: TRBD1; V: TRBV19; DNA: TGTGCCAGTAGTATAAAGGGGGCGAGCAATCAGCCCCAGCATTTT; CDR3: CASSIKGASNQPQHF
J: TRBJ1-2; length: 13; size: -; D: -; V: TRBV28; DNA: TGTGCCAGCAGTTTATTTCTGGGAAATGGCTACACCTTC; CDR3: CASSLFLGNGYTF
J: TRBJ2-7; length: 18; size: -; D: TRBD2; V: TRBV11-2; DNA: TGTGCCAGCAGCTTAGAACTTTCTAGCGGGGTGAGCTCCTACGAGCAGTACTTC; CDR3: CASSLELSSGVSSYEQYF
J: TRBJ2-3; length: 15; size: -; D: -; V: TRBV18; DNA: TGTGCCAGCTCACCCATGGGAAACCGCCCAGATACGCAGTATTTT; CDR3: CASSPMGNRPDTQYF
J: TRBJ2-5; length: 11; size: -; D: -; V: TRBV2; DNA: TGTGCCAGCACGGCGGAAGAGACCCAGTACTTC; CDR3: CASTAEETQYF
J: TRBJ1-1; length: 16; size: few; D: TRBD1; V: TRBV7-2; DNA: TGTGCCAGCAGCGCATCGACAGGGCTATACAACACTGAAGCTTTCTTT; CDR3: CASSASTGLYNTEAFF
J: TRBJ1-5; length: 13; size: -; D: -; V: TRBV7-2; DNA: TGTGCCAGCAGCGCTCAAGGGGATCAGCCCCAGCATTTT; CDR3: CASSAQGDQPQHF
J: TRBJ2-5; length: 18; size: many; D: -; V: TRBV27; DNA: TGTGCCAGCAGTCGAACTAAGACTCCAGGGACACCGGGAGAGACCCAGTACTTC; CDR3: CASSRTKTPGTPGETQYF
J: TRBJ2-1; length: 17; size: -; D: TRBD2; V: TRBV11-2; DNA: TGTGCCAGCAGCTTAGATCCGCTAGCGGGAGATAGCGGTGAGCAGTTCTTC; CDR3: CASSLDPLAGDSGEQFF
J: TRBJ2-2; length: 16; size: -; D: -; V: TRBV13; DNA: TGTGCCAGCAGCTTAGAAAGGGGCCTGGTCACCGGGGAGCTGTTTTTT; CDR3: CASSLERGLVTGELFF
J: TRBJ2-7; length: 15; size: few; D: TRBD1; V: TRBV28; DNA: TGTGCCAGCAGTCCCCGAGGGGACAGGGGGCAAGAGCAGTACTTC; CDR3: CASSPRGDRGQEQYF
J: TRBJ2-5; length: 16; size: -; D: TRBD2; V: TRBV14; DNA: TGTGCCAGCAGCCAAGATAGGGGCGGGAGCCAGGAGACCCAGTACTTC; CDR3: CASSQDRGGSQETQYF
J: TRBJ2-3; length: 13; size: -; D: -; V: TRBV2; DNA: TGTGCCAGCAATCGGGGAGCAGCAGATACGCAGTATTTT; CDR3: CASNRGAADTQYF
J: TRBJ2-1; length: 13; size: -; D: -; V: TRBV28; DNA: TGTGCCAGCCGGGAGATCGCCTACAATGAGCAGTTCTTC; CDR3: CASREIAYNEQFF
J: TRBJ2-3; length: 16; size: -; D: TRBD2; V: TRBV15; DNA: TGTGCCACCAGCAGACTCATAGCGGGAGCCGGAGATACGCAGTATTTT; CDR3: CATSRLIAGAGDTQYF
J: TRBJ1-1; length: 16; size: few; D: TRBD1; V: TRBV11-2; DNA: TGTGCCAGCAGCTTCGGGACAGGGTTGTTGAACACTGAAGCTTTCTTT; CDR3: CASSFGTGLLNTEAFF
J: TRBJ1-2; length: 12; size: -; D: -; V: TRBV30; DNA: TGTGCCTGGACCGTGGGTCACTATGGCTACACCTTC; CDR3: CAWTVGHYGYTF
J: TRBJ1-4; length: 15; size: -; D: -; V: TRBV28; DNA: TGTGCCAGCAGTTTACCCTGGCCAGGTGCTGAAAAACTGTTTTTT; CDR3: CASSLPWPGAEKLFF
J: TRBJ1-5; length: 14; size: -; D: -; V: TRBV4-3; DNA: TGCGCCAGCAGCCAAGGCAGGGCTAATCAGCCCCAGCATTTT; CDR3: CASSQGRANQPQHF
J: TRBJ2-1; length: 15; size: -; D: TRBD2; V: TRBV5-8; DNA: TGTGCCAGCAGCTCACTAGCGGGAGTAGTTAATGAGCAGTTCTTC; CDR3: CASSSLAGVVNEQFF
J: TRBJ2-7; length: 15; size: -; D: -; V: TRBV18; DNA: TGTGCCAGCTCAAAAGCCGGGACAGCTGGGGGGGAGCAGTACTTC; CDR3: CASSKAGTAGGEQYF
J: TRBJ2-1; length: 12; size: -; D: -; V: TRBV5-6; DNA: TGTGCCAGCAGCTTCACTATCAATGAGCAGTTCTTC; CDR3: CASSFTINEQFF
J: TRBJ1-4; length: 14; size: -; D: -; V: TRBV18; DNA: TGTGCCAGCTCACCATCTGGCCGAGGTGAAAAACTGTTTTTT; CDR3: CASSPSGRGEKLFF
J: TRBJ2-1; length: 14; size: -; D: -; V: TRBV19; DNA: TGTGCCAGTAGTAAGGAGAACGCCTACAATGAGCAGTTCTTC; CDR3: CASSKENAYNEQFF
J: TRBJ2-1; length: 13; size: -; D: -; V: TRBV11-2; DNA: TGTGCCAGCAGCTTCTCTGCGCTCAATGAGCAGTTCTTC; CDR3: CASSFSALNEQFF
J: TRBJ2-7; length: 15; size: -; D: TRBD2; V: TRBV15; DNA: TGTGCCACCAGCAGAGATGCGGGAGCGTCCTACGAGCAGTACTTC; CDR3: CATSRDAGASYEQYF
J: TRBJ2-1; length: 14; size: -; D: TRBD2; V: TRBV28; DNA: TGTGCCAGCAGTTTTGCTAGCGGGACTACTGAGCAGTTCTTC; CDR3: CASSFASGTTEQFF
J: TRBJ2-1; length: 13; size: -; D: -; V: TRBV9; DNA: TGTGCCAGCAGCGTAGAGGGGGGCCGTGAGCAGTTCTTC; CDR3: CASSVEGGREQFF
J: TRBJ2-5; length: 15; size: -; D: -; V: TRBV2; DNA: TGTGCCAGCAGTGAAGAGGGGACAACCCAAGAGACCCAGTACTTC; CDR3: CASSEEGTTQETQYF
J: TRBJ1-2; length: 13; size: -; D: -; V: TRBV30; DNA: TGTGCCTGGAGTCCGACGGGGAACTATGGCTACACCTTC; CDR3: CAWSPTGNYGYTF
J: TRBJ1-2; length: 16; size: few; D: -; V: TRBV5-4; DNA: TGTGCCAGCAGCTCCGTGGGAGGCTTAGCTAACTATGGCTACACCTTC; CDR3: CASSSVGGLANYGYTF
J: TRBJ2-2; length: 16; size: -; D: TRBD1; V: TRBV27; DNA: TGTGCCAGCAGGGACCCGGGACAGACGAACACCGGGGAGCTGTTTTTT; CDR3: CASRDPGQTNTGELFF
J: TRBJ2-1; length: 14; size: -; D: TRBD2; V: TRBV5-1; DNA: TGCGCCAGCAGAGGGACTAGCGGCTACAATGAGCAGTTCTTC; CDR3: CASRGTSGYNEQFF
J: TRBJ1-1; length: 14; size: few; D: TRBD1; V: TRBV9; DNA: TGTGCCAGCAGTGGGGGACAGCGTGTCACTGAAGCTTTCTTT; CDR3: CASSGGQRVTEAFF
J: TRBJ1-6; length: 13; size: -; D: TRBD1; V: TRBV29-1; DNA: TGCAGCGTGCGGACAGGGGGGAATTCACCCCTCCACTTT; CDR3: CSVRTGGNSPLHF
J: TRBJ2-1; length: 10; size: -; D: -; V: TRBV20-1; DNA: TGCAGTGCTCTGAGGGATGAGCAGTTCTTC; CDR3: CSALRDEQFF
J: TRBJ1-2; length: 15; size: -; D: TRBD1; V: TRBV4-3; DNA: TGCGCCAGCAGCCAAGGGACAGGGGGTCGGGGTGGCTACACCTTC; CDR3: CASSQGTGGRGGYTF
J: TRBJ2-3; length: 16; size: -; D: TRBD2; V: TRBV10-2; DNA: TGCGCCAGCAGTCCCCTCCGCAGCGGGAACACAGATACGCAGTATTTT; CDR3: CASSPLRSGNTDTQYF
J: TRBJ1-5; length: 15; size: -; D: TRBD1; V: TRBV7-8; DNA: TGTGCCAGCAGCGAACGGACAGGTTCAAATCAGCCCCAGCATTTT; CDR3: CASSERTGSNQPQHF
J: TRBJ2-1; length: 16; size: -; D: -; V: TRBV7-6; DNA: TGTGCCAGCAGCTTAGACCGATACAGCTCCTACAATGAGCAGTTCTTC; CDR3: CASSLDRYSSYNEQFF
J: TRBJ2-5; length: 14; size: -; D: TRBD2; V: TRBV10-3; DNA: TGTGCCATCAGTGATGGCGGGAGCGTGGAGACCCAGTACTTC; CDR3: CAISDGGSVETQYF
J: TRBJ2-1; length: 11; size: -; D: -; V: TRBV29-1; DNA: TGCAGCGTTGACCACTTCAATGAGCAGTTCTTC; CDR3: CSVDHFNEQFF
J: TRBJ2-1; length: 14; size: -; D: TRBD2; V: TRBV27; DNA: TGTGCCAGCGCTCTAGGCGGGAGCGGAAATGAGCAGTTCTTC; CDR3: CASALGGSGNEQFF
J: TRBJ1-2; length: 15; size: -; D: -; V: TRBV28; DNA: TGTGCCAGCAGTTGGATGGTGACAGCCCACTATGGCTACACCTTC; CDR3: CASSWMVTAHYGYTF
J: TRBJ1-2; length: 12; size: once; D: -; V: TRBV6-5; DNA: TGTGCCAGCAGTTCGCCTTGGTATGGCTACACCTTC; CDR3: CASSSPWYGYTF